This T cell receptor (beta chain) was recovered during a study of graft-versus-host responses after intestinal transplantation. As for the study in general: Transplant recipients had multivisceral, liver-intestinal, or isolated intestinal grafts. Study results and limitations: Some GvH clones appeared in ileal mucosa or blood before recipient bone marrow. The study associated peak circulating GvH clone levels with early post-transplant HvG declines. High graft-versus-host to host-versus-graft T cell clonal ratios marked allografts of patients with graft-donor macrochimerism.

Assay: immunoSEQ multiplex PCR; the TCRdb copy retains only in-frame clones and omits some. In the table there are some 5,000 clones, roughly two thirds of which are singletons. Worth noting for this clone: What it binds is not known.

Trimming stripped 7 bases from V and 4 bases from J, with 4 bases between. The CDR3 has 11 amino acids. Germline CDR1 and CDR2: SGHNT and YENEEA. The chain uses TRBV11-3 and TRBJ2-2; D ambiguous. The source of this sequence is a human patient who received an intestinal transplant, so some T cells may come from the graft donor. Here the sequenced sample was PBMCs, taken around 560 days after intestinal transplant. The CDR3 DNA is TGTGCCAGCACCTTCACCGGGGAGCTGTTTTTT. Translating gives CASTFTGELFF.